One and the same sample provided the 8 T cell receptor beta chains below, sequenced in a study of T-cell reconstitution after alpha-beta-depleted transplantation in children. A TCRbeta library incorporating unique molecular identifiers was prepared. TCRdb used MiXCR to reprocess the PCR reads, holding one entry per CDR3 protein. This table has roughly 300,000 distinct CDR3 sequences, 10% appearing once. This specimen consisted of PBMCs from the stem cell graft donor, obtained from the stem cell graft. The source is a human donor who donated a stem cell graft to a child with acute lymphoblastic leukemia.

This clonotype was counted a few times. The genes are TRBV28 and TRBJ2-7, with 10 bases aligning to TRBD1. The CDR3 is 15 amino acids. The trim removed 3 bases at V and 2 bases at J, leaving 4 bases unmatched. From germline, CDR1 is MDHEN and CDR2 SYDVKM. CDR3: CASSFGDRGPYEQYF. CDR3 DNA: TGTGCCAGCAGTTTTGGTGACAGGGGGCCCTACGAGCAGTACTTC.

This clonotype was seen more than once but under ten times. This chain joins TRBV20-1 and TRBJ2-1, with 13 nucleotides matching TRBD2. V was clipped by 1 base and J by 9 bases; unmatched bases: 12. The CDR3 loop spans 17 amino acids. Per germline, CDR1 DFQATT and CDR2 SNEGSKA (reference sequence). As DNA, the CDR3 is TGCAGTGCTAGAGTAACTAGCGGGAGGGCCGGTTTTCGTGAGCAGTTCTTC. It translates to CSARVTSGRAGFREQFF.

The genes are TRBV5-1 and TRBJ2-7; tentatively, D is TRBD1 (6 bases). There are 15 residues in the CDR3. Germline V gives CDR1 SGHRS, CDR2 YFSETQ. The V gene lost 4 bases and the J gene lost 2 bases, with 16 bases spanning the gap. The CDR3 DNA reads TGCGCCAGCAGCCGCGGACAGACTTCTACCTACGAGCAGTACTTC. Amino acid sequence: CASSRGQTSTYEQYF.

This clonotype came up a few times. V and J are TRBV7-9 and TRBJ2-2; 8 nucleotides match TRBD1. Germline V CDR1 and CDR2: SEHNR, FQNEAQ (reference sequence). V lost 2 bases and J lost 4; bases outside the gene matches: 6. The CDR3 extends over 16 amino acids. The CDR3 region is CASSLPEDRGTGELFF. The DNA for the CDR3 is TGTGCCAGCAGCTTACCGGAAGACAGGGGCACCGGGGAGCTGTTTTTT.

The chain's CDR3 is CSARGLAGVYNEQFF. CDR3 sequence (DNA): TGCAGTGCTAGAGGCCTAGCGGGGGTCTACAATGAGCAGTTCTTC. The chain joins TRBV20-1 to TRBJ2-1; TRBD2 matches 10 bases. CDR1 is DFQATT and CDR2 is SNEGSKA in the germline V gene (reference sequence). This CDR3 is 15 amino acids long. Unmatched junction bases numbered 3, after V lost 1 base and J lost 3 bases.

This clonotype has more than one count but fewer than ten. The V gene is TRBV5-1, the J gene TRBJ2-3, with a weak D call TRBD1 (5 bases). Germline-derived CDR1 and CDR2 are SGHRS and YFSETQ. This CDR3 comprises 14 residues. The V end was cut by 0 bases, the J end by 3 bases, with 8 bases between. This CDR3 is CASSLDQGTDTQYF. The CDR3 bases are TGCGCCAGCAGCTTGGATCAGGGAACAGATACGCAGTATTTT.

This chain joins TRBV3-1 and TRBJ1-1, with 8 bases that match TRBD1. The CDR3 runs 15 residues. Germline CDR1 LGHDT, CDR2 YNNKEL (reference sequence). V dropped 4 bases and J dropped 4; count of bases not matched to a gene: 8. CDR3 region: CASSPFTGGGTEAFF. CDR3 in DNA: TGTGCCAGCAGCCCCTTTACAGGGGGAGGCACTGAAGCTTTCTTT. The variable domain in full, completed from reference TRBV3-1 and TRBJ1-1, reads DTAVSQTPKYLVTQMGNDKSIKCEQNLGHDTMYWYKQDSKKFLKIMFSYNNKELIINETVPNRFSPKSPDKAHLNLHINSLELGDSAVYFCASSPFTGGGTEAFFGQGTRLTVV.

This clonotype has more than one count but fewer than ten. The rearrangement joins TRBV11-2 to TRBJ2-5; D not resolved. The CDR3 is 13 amino acids. Germline CDR1 is SGHAT and CDR2 is FQNNGV. Trimming shortened V by 8 bases and J by 2 bases, and 12 bases separated the two germline ends. CDR3 sequence (DNA): TGTGCCAGCGGACGCGGCGGTCAAGAGACCCAGTACTTC. It is translated as CASGRGGQETQYF.